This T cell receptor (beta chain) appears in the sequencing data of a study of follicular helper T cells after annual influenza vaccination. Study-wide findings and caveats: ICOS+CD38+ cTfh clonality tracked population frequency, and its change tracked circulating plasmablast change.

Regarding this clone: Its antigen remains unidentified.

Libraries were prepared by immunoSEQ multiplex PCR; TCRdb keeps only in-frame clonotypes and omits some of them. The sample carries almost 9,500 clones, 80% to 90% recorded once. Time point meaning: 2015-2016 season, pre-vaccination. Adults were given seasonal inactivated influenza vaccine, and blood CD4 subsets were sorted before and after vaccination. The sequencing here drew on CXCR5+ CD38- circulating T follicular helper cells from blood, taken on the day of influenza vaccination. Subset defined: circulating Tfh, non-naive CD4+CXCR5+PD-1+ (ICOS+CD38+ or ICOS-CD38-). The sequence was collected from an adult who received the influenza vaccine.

The CDR3 DNA sequence: TGCGCCAGCATCGGGTCACAGGGCACTGAAGCTTTCTTT. It specifies CASIGSQGTEAFF. The chain joins TRBV10-2 to TRBJ1-1, with TRBD1 as a possible D gene (6 bases). CDR3 length equals 13 residues. Germline V gene sequence: CDR1 WSHSY, CDR2 SAAADI. Trimming took 7 bases from V and 4 from J, leaving 13 bases between them.